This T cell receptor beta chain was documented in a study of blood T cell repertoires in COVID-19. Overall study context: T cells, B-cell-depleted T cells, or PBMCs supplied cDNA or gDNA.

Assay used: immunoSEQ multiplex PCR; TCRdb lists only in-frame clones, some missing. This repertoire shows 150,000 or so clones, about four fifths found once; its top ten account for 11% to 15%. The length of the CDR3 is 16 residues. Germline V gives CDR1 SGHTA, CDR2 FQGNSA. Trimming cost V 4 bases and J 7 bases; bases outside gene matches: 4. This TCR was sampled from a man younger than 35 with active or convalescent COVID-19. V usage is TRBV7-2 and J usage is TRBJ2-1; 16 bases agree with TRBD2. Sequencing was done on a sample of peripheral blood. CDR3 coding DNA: TGTGCCAGCAGCTCACCGGGACTAGCGGGAGGGAATGAGCAGTTCTTC. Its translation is CASSSPGLAGGNEQFF.